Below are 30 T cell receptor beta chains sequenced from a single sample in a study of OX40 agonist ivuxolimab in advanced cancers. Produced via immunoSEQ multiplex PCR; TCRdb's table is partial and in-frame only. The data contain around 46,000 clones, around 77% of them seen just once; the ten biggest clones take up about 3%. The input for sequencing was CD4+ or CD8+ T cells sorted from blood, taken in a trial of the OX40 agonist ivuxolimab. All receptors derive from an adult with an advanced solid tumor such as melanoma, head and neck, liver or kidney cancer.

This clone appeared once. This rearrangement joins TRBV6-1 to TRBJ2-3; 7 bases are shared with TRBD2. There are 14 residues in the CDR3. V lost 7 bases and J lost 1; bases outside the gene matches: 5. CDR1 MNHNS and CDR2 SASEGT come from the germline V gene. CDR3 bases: TGTGCCAGCACATCGGCGGGAGGCACAGATACGCAGTATTTT. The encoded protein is CASTSAGGTDTQYF.

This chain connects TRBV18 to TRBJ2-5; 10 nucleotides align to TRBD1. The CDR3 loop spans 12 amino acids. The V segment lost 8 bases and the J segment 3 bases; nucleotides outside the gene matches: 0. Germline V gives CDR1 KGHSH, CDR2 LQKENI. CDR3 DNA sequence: TGTGCCAGCGGGACAGGGGAAGAGACCCAGTACTTC. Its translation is CASGTGEETQYF.

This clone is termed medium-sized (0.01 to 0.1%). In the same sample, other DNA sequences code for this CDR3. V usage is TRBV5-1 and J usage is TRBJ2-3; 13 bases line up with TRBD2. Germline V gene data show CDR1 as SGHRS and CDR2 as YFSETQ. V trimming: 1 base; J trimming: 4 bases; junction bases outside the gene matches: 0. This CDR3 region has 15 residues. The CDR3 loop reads CASSLTSGRADTQYF. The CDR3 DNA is TGCGCCAGCAGCTTGACTAGCGGGAGGGCAGATACGCAGTATTTT.

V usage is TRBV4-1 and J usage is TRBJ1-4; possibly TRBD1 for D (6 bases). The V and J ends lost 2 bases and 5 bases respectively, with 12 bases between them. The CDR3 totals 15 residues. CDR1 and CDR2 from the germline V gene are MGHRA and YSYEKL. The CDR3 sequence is CASSQFNRVNEKLFF. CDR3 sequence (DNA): TGCGCCAGCAGCCAATTTAACAGGGTCAATGAAAAACTGTTTTTT.

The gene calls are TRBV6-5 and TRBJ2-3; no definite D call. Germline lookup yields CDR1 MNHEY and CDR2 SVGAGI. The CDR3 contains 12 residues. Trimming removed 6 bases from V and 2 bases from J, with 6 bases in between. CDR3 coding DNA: TGTGCCAGCAGAAGATTCACAGATACGCAGTATTTT. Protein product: CASRRFTDTQYF.

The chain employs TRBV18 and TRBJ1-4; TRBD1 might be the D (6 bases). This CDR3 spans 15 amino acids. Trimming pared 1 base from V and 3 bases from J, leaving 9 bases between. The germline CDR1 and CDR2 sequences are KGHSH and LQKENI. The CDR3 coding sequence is TGTGCCAGCTCACCACTCGCAGGGGCTAATGAAAAACTGTTTTTT. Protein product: CASSPLAGANEKLFF.

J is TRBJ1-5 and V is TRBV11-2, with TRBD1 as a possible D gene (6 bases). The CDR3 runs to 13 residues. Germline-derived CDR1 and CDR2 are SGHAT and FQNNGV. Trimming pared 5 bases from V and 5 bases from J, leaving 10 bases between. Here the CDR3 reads CASSPDSHQPQHF. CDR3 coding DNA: TGTGCCAGCAGCCCGGACAGTCATCAGCCCCAGCATTTT.

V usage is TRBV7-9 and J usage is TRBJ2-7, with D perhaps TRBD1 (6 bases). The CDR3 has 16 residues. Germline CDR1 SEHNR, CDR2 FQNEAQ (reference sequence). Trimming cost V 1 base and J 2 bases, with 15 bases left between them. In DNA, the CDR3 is TGTGCCAGCAGCTTAGACCGAGGGGGTTTCGCCTACGAGCAGTACTTC. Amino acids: CASSLDRGGFAYEQYF.

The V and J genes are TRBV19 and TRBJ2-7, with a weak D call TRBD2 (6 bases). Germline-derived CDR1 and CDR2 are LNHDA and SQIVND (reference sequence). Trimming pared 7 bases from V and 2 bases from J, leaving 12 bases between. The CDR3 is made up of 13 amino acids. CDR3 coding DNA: TGTGCCAGTAATAGGGACTGTCCCTACGAGCAGTACTTC. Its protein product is CASNRDCPYEQYF.

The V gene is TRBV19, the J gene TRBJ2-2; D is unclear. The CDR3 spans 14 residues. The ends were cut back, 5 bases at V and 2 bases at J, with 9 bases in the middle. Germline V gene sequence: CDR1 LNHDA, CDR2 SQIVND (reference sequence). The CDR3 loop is CASSSPGNTGELFF. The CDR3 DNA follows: TGTGCCAGTAGTTCGCCAGGTAACACCGGGGAGCTGTTTTTT.

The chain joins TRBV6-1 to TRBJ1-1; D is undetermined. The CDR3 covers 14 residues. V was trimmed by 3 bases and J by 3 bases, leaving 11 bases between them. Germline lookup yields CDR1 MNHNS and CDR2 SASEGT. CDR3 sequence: CASSEREWDTEAFF. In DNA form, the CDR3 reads TGTGCCAGCAGTGAGCGGGAGTGGGACACTGAAGCTTTCTTT.

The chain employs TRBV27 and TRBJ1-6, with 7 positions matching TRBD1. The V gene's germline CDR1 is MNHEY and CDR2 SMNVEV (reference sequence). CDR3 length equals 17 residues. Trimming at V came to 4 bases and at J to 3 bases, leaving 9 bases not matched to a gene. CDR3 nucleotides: TGTGCCAGCAGTTCACGAGGGGGCGCCCTCTATAATTCACCCCTCCACTTT. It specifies CASSSRGGALYNSPLHF.

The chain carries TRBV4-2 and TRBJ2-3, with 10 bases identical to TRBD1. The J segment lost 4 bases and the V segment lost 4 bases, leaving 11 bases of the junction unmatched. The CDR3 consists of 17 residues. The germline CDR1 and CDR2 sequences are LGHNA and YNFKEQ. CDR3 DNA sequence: TGTGCCAGCAGCCCAGGGTCGGGACAGGGGCGTCCAGATACGCAGTATTTT. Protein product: CASSPGSGQGRPDTQYF.

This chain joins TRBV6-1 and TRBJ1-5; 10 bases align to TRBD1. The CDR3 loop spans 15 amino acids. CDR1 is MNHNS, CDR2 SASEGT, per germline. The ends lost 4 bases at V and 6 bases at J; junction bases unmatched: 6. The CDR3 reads CASSAKTGGPQPQHF. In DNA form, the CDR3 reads TGTGCCAGCAGTGCTAAGACAGGGGGCCCTCAGCCCCAGCATTTT.

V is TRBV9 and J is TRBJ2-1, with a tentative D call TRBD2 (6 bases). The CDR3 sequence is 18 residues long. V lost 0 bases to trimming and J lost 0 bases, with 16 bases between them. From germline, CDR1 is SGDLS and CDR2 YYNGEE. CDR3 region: CASSVVGGTTLSYNEQFF. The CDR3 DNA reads TGTGCCAGCAGCGTAGTCGGCGGGACGACTCTCTCCTACAATGAGCAGTTCTTC.

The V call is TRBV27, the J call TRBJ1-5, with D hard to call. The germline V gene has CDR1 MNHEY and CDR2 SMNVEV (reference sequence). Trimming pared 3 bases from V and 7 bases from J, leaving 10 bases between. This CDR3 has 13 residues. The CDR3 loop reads CASSLEGYQPQHF. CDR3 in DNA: TGTGCCAGCAGTTTGGAGGGATACCAGCCCCAGCATTTT.

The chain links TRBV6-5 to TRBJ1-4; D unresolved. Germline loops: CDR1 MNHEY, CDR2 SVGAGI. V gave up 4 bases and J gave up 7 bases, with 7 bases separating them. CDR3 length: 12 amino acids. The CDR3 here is CASSSSSEKLFF. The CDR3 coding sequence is TGTGCCAGCAGTTCCTCCAGTGAAAAACTGTTTTTT.

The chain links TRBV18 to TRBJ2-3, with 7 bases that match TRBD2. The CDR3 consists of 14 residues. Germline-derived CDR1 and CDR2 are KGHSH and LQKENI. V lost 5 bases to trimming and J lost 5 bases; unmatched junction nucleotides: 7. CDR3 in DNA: TGTGCCAGCTCAACCCTAGCGGAGGGAGATACGCAGTATTTT. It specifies CASSTLAEGDTQYF.

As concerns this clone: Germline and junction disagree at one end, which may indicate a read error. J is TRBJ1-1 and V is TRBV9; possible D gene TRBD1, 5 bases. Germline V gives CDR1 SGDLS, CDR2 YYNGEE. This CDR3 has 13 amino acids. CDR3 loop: CVSSEGTNTEAFF. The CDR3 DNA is TGTGTCAGCAGCGAGGGGACGAACACTGAAGCTTTCTTT.

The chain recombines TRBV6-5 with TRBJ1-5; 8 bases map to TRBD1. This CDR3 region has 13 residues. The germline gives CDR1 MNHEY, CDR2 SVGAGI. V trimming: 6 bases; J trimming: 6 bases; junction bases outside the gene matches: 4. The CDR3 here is CASSPGGTQPQHF. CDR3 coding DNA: TGTGCCAGCAGCCCAGGGGGCACTCAGCCCCAGCATTTT.

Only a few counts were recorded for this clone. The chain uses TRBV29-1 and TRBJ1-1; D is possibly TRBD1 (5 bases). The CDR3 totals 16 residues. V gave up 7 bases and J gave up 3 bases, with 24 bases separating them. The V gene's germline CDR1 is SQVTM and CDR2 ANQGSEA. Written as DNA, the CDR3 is TGCAGCGCTGTAAAACATGGTTATGGAGGGGACACTGAAGCTTTCTTT. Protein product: CSAVKHGYGGDTEAFF.

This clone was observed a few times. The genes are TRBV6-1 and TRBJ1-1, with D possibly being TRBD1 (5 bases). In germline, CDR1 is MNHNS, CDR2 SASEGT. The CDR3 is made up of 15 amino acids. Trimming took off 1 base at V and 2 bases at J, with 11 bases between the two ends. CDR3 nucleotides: TGTGCCAGCAGTGAAGGCGGGGGAGGAAACACTGAAGCTTTCTTT. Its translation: CASSEGGGGNTEAFF.

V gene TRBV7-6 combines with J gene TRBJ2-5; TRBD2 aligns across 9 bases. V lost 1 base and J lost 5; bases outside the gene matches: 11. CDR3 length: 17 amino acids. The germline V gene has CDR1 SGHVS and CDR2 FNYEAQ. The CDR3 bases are TGTGCCAGCAGCTTAGGCGCCGCGGGAGGGTTTGGCGAGACCCAGTACTTC. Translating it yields CASSLGAAGGFGETQYF. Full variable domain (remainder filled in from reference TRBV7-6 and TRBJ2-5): GAGVSQSPRYKVTKRGQDVALRCDPISGHVSLYWYRQALGQGPEFLTYFNYEAQQDKSGLPNDRFSAERPEGSISTLTIQRTEQRDSAMYRCASSLGAAGGFGETQYFGPGTRLLVL.

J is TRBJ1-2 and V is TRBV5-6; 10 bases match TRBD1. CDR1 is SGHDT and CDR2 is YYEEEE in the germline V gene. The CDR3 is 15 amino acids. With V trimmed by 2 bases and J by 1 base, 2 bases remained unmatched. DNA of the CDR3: TGTGCCAGCAGCTTTGGACAGGGGGGTAACTATGGCTACACCTTC. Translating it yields CASSFGQGGNYGYTF.

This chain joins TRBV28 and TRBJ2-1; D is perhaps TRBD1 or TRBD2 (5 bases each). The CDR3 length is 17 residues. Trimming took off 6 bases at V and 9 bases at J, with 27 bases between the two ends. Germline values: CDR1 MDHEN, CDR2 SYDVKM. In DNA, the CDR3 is TGTGCCAGCAGCTTGGCGGCCTGGGACCCTAGGGTTGGTGAGCAGTTCTTC. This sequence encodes CASSLAAWDPRVGEQFF.

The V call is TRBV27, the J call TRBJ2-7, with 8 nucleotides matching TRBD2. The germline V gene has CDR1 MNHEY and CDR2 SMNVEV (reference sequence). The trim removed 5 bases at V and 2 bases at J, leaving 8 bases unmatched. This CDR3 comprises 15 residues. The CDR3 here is CASSTILAETYEQYF. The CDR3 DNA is TGTGCCAGCAGTACTATACTAGCGGAAACCTACGAGCAGTACTTC.

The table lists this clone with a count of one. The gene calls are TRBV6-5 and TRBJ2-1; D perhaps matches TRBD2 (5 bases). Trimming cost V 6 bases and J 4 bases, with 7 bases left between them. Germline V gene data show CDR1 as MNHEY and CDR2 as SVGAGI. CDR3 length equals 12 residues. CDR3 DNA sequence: TGTGCCAGCAGCCGCGGGTACAATGAGCAGTTCTTC. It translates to CASSRGYNEQFF.

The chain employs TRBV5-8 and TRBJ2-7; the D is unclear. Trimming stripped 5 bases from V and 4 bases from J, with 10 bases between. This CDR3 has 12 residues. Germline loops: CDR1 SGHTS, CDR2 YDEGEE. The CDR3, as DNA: TGTGCCAGCAGTCGACGCGGTTACGAGCAGTACTTC. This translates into CASSRRGYEQYF.

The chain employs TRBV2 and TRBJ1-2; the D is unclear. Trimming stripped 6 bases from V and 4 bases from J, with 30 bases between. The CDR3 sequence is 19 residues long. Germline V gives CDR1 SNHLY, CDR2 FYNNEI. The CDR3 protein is CASRGLLTGGRLRLYGYTF. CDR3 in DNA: TGTGCCAGCAGGGGCCTACTGACTGGTGGACGCCTCAGGCTCTATGGCTACACCTTC. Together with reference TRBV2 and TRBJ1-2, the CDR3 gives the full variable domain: EPEVTQTPSHQVTQMGQEVILRCVPISNHLYFYWYRQILGQKVEFLVSFYNNEISEKSEIFDDQFSVERPDGSNFTLKIRSTKLEDSAMYFCASRGLLTGGRLRLYGYTFGSGTRLTVV.

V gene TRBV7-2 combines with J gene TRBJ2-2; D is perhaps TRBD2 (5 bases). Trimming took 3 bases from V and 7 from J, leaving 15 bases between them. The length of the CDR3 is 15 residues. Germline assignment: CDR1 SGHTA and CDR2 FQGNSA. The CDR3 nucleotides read TGTGCCAGCAGCTTTCGGTCGGGATTGGGCGGGGAGCTGTTTTTT. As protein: CASSFRSGLGGELFF.